A selection of T cell receptor beta chains follows, all from one sample in a study of CD8 T cells in ankylosing spondylitis. One entry per CDR3 protein, called by TCRdb with MiXCR from the 5' RACE reads. This table holds around 220,000 distinct CDR3 sequences, roughly a tenth found once. The sequenced sample consisted of blood, either unsorted or a sorted T cell fraction (not recorded which). The source of these receptors is a male donor with ankylosing spondylitis or in good health (not recorded which). Both conserved end residues are part of each CDR3. D genes are given only for firm matches. Expanded clones get a size class; other rows say once, few or many, or leave the size out.

J gene: TRBJ1-2; V gene: TRBV6-5; clone size: many; D gene: .; CDR3 DNA: TGTGCCAGCAGTTACTCGAACCGGGGGGGCTACACCTTC; CDR3 protein: CASSYSNRGGYTF
J gene: TRBJ1-5; V gene: TRBV2; clone size: few; D gene: .; CDR3 DNA: TGTGCCAGCAAATATAGCAATCAGCCCCAGCATTTT; CDR3 protein: CASKYSNQPQHF
J gene: TRBJ2-1; V gene: TRBV5-1; clone size: many; D gene: .; CDR3 DNA: TGCGCCAGCAGCTTGGGCCGGGGGGCCGACCCTTCCTACAATGAGCAGTTCTTC; CDR3 protein: CASSLGRGADPSYNEQFF
J gene: TRBJ1-2; V gene: TRBV20-1; clone size: many; D gene: TRBD1; CDR3 DNA: TGCAGTGCTAGAGATTTAGGCAGGGGGCTGGGTGGCTACACCTTC; CDR3 protein: CSARDLGRGLGGYTF
J gene: TRBJ2-3; V gene: TRBV3-1; clone size: .; D gene: .; CDR3 DNA: TGTGCCAGCGTCGATTCGGGAGTCTACACAGATACGCAGTATTTT; CDR3 protein: CASVDSGVYTDTQYF
J gene: TRBJ2-3; V gene: TRBV20-1; clone size: many; D gene: .; CDR3 DNA: TGCAGTGCTAAAAAAGGGGGCAGGGACTCTAGCACAGATACGCAGTATTTT; CDR3 protein: CSAKKGGRDSSTDTQYF
J gene: TRBJ1-5; V gene: TRBV12-3/TRBV12-4; clone size: many; D gene: .; CDR3 DNA: TGTGCCAGCAGTCCTTCGCGGCTTCTTGGAGATAGCAATCAGCCCCAGCATTTT; CDR3 protein: CASSPSRLLGDSNQPQHF
J gene: TRBJ2-3; V gene: TRBV12-3/TRBV12-4; clone size: few; D gene: .; CDR3 DNA: TGTGCCAGCAGTTTCGGGGTCGACACGCAGTATTTT; CDR3 protein: CASSFGVDTQYF
J gene: TRBJ1-2; V gene: TRBV7-9; clone size: many; D gene: .; CDR3 DNA: TGTGCCAGCAGCGTCAGTAGTCCGGGCTACACCTTC; CDR3 protein: CASSVSSPGYTF
J gene: TRBJ2-5; V gene: TRBV5-4; clone size: .; D gene: .; CDR3 DNA: TGTGCCAGCAGCATGCCCGGCAGGGGCCCGACAGAGACCCAGTACTTC; CDR3 protein: CASSMPGRGPTETQYF
J gene: TRBJ1-2; V gene: TRBV5-1; clone size: many; D gene: TRBD1; CDR3 DNA: TGCGCCAGCAGCCCTGGACAGGGATCCTATGGCTACACCTTC; CDR3 protein: CASSPGQGSYGYTF
J gene: TRBJ1-1; V gene: TRBV5-1; clone size: many; D gene: TRBD1; CDR3 DNA: TGCGCCAGCAGCCGCCGACAGGGGCTTTCGACCCCTGAAGCTTTCTTT; CDR3 protein: CASSRRQGLSTPEAFF
J gene: TRBJ2-1; V gene: TRBV20-1; clone size: .; D gene: .; CDR3 DNA: TGCAGTGCTTACCCACGTTGGGCGGGCGAGCAGTTCTTC; CDR3 protein: CSAYPRWAGEQFF
J gene: TRBJ1-2; V gene: TRBV20-1; clone size: many; D gene: .; CDR3 DNA: TGCAGTGCGCACCAGGGCCTGGGGAATGGCTACACCTTC; CDR3 protein: CSAHQGLGNGYTF
J gene: TRBJ1-5; V gene: TRBV24-1; clone size: many; D gene: .; CDR3 DNA: TGTGCCACCAGTGATGGCGGGGGCCCCAATCAGCCCCAGCATTTT; CDR3 protein: CATSDGGGPNQPQHF
J gene: TRBJ1-2; V gene: TRBV6-6; clone size: many; D gene: .; CDR3 DNA: TGTGCCAGTGCCGTACAAGGGATCTATGGCTACACCTTC; CDR3 protein: CASAVQGIYGYTF
J gene: TRBJ2-2; V gene: TRBV7-9; clone size: many; D gene: TRBD1; CDR3 DNA: TGTGCCAGCAACGACAGGGGGGACACCGGGGAGCTGTTTTTT; CDR3 protein: CASNDRGDTGELFF
J gene: TRBJ1-4; V gene: TRBV28; clone size: few; D gene: .; CDR3 DNA: TGTGCCAGCAGGATTAATGAAAAACTGTTTTTT; CDR3 protein: CASRINEKLFF
J gene: TRBJ2-1; V gene: TRBV3-1; clone size: .; D gene: TRBD2; CDR3 DNA: TGTGCCAGCAGCCCAGGGCGGAGAGCGGGGGATTACAATGAGCAGTTCTTC; CDR3 protein: CASSPGRRAGDYNEQFF
J gene: TRBJ2-3; V gene: TRBV7-3; clone size: .; D gene: .; CDR3 DNA: TGTGCCAGCAGCTTAATCCGGGTGCCCACAGATACGCAGTATTTT; CDR3 protein: CASSLIRVPTDTQYF
J gene: TRBJ2-7; V gene: TRBV12-3/TRBV12-4; clone size: .; D gene: .; CDR3 DNA: TGTGCCAGCCTGGAGGCCCTGGGAATCTCCGAGCAGTACTTC; CDR3 protein: CASLEALGISEQYF
J gene: TRBJ2-5; V gene: TRBV28; clone size: few; D gene: .; CDR3 DNA: TGTGCCAGCAGTTTCGCGGAGACCCAGTACTTC; CDR3 protein: CASSFAETQYF
J gene: TRBJ1-3; V gene: TRBV5-1; clone size: .; D gene: .; CDR3 DNA: TGCGCCAGCAGCTTGGAGGGGGAATCCTCTGGAAACACCATATATTTT; CDR3 protein: CASSLEGESSGNTIYF
J gene: TRBJ1-2; V gene: TRBV5-1; clone size: few; D gene: .; CDR3 DNA: TGCGCCAGCAGCTTGGTTCCTTCGAATGGCTACACCTTC; CDR3 protein: CASSLVPSNGYTF
J gene: TRBJ1-1; V gene: TRBV7-9; clone size: few; D gene: .; CDR3 DNA: TGTGCCAGCAGCTTTAACCAGGGTTGGAATACTGAAGCTTTCTTT; CDR3 protein: CASSFNQGWNTEAFF
J gene: TRBJ2-5; V gene: TRBV3-1; clone size: many; D gene: .; CDR3 DNA: TGTGCCAGCAGCCAGGATGGTAGTCCGTACTTC; CDR3 protein: CASSQDGSPYF
J gene: TRBJ1-2; V gene: TRBV12-3/TRBV12-4; clone size: few; D gene: TRBD1; CDR3 DNA: TGTGCCATCGTAGGGACACAGGGGGCGGGGGGCTACACCTTC; CDR3 protein: CAIVGTQGAGGYTF
J gene: TRBJ1-2; V gene: TRBV24-1; clone size: few; D gene: TRBD1; CDR3 DNA: TGTGCCACCAGTGACCCCGGACAGGGGGCAGATGGCTACACCTTC; CDR3 protein: CATSDPGQGADGYTF
J gene: TRBJ1-6; V gene: TRBV3-1; clone size: few; D gene: .; CDR3 DNA: TGTGCCAGCAGCCCTAGAGGGGGAATAGGTTCACCCCTCCACTTT; CDR3 protein: CASSPRGGIGSPLHF
J gene: TRBJ2-5; V gene: TRBV20-1; clone size: many; D gene: .; CDR3 DNA: TGCAGTGCTAGAGATGGGGGGAGGGAGACCCAGTACTTC; CDR3 protein: CSARDGGRETQYF
J gene: TRBJ2-1; V gene: TRBV6-5; clone size: many; D gene: .; CDR3 DNA: TGTGCCAGCAGTTGGGGGATAGGTGACGGGGGTGAGCAGTTCTTC; CDR3 protein: CASSWGIGDGGEQFF
J gene: TRBJ2-3; V gene: TRBV12-3/TRBV12-4; clone size: many; D gene: TRBD1; CDR3 DNA: TGTGCCAGCAGTCCAGGACAGGAGGTTAGCACAGATACGCAGTATTTT; CDR3 protein: CASSPGQEVSTDTQYF
J gene: TRBJ1-1; V gene: TRBV7-9; clone size: many; D gene: .; CDR3 DNA: TGTGCCTGCGGAGGGGCCCTTTCTATGAACACTGAAGCTTTCTTT; CDR3 protein: CACGGALSMNTEAFF
J gene: TRBJ1-1; V gene: TRBV7-8; clone size: many; D gene: TRBD1; CDR3 DNA: TGTGCCAGCAAAAGGGTGACAGGGCCTTTGGGCACTGAAGCTTTCTTT; CDR3 protein: CASKRVTGPLGTEAFF
J gene: TRBJ2-3; V gene: TRBV5-5; clone size: many; D gene: TRBD2; CDR3 DNA: TGTGCCAGCAGTCCCCTTAGCGGGGGGGCAGATACGCAGTATTTT; CDR3 protein: CASSPLSGGADTQYF
J gene: TRBJ2-5; V gene: TRBV11-2; clone size: few; D gene: .; CDR3 DNA: TGTGCCAGCAGTCTACCCTCGACTTGGTACCAAGAGACCCAGTACTTC; CDR3 protein: CASSLPSTWYQETQYF
J gene: TRBJ2-5; V gene: TRBV20-1; clone size: few; D gene: .; CDR3 DNA: TGCAGTGCTAGATTTGGCCGAGAGACCCAGTACTTC; CDR3 protein: CSARFGRETQYF
J gene: TRBJ2-2; V gene: TRBV15; clone size: few; D gene: TRBD1; CDR3 DNA: TGTGCCACCAGCAGAGAGTCGGGGACAGGGGCCAACACCGGGGAGCTGTTTTTT; CDR3 protein: CATSRESGTGANTGELFF
J gene: TRBJ2-1; V gene: TRBV2; clone size: many; D gene: TRBD1; CDR3 DNA: TGTGCCAGCAGGGGAGCCGGGACAGCCTACAATGAGCAGTTCTTC; CDR3 protein: CASRGAGTAYNEQFF
J gene: TRBJ2-5; V gene: TRBV7-3; clone size: .; D gene: .; CDR3 DNA: TGTGCCAGCAGCAACGGGGGTCTGGCCCAAGAGACCCAGTACTTC; CDR3 protein: CASSNGGLAQETQYF
J gene: TRBJ1-5; V gene: TRBV20-1; clone size: .; D gene: .; CDR3 DNA: TGCAGTGCTAGAGATTTGGACCATCAGCCCCAGCATTTT; CDR3 protein: CSARDLDHQPQHF
J gene: TRBJ1-1; V gene: TRBV20-1; clone size: many; D gene: .; CDR3 DNA: TGCAGTGCTAGTTTTCCCGGGGACACTGAAGCTTTCTTT; CDR3 protein: CSASFPGDTEAFF